The 6 T cell receptor beta chains below were found in one sample sequenced in a study of blood T cell repertoires in COVID-19. Clones were sequenced by immunoSEQ multiplex PCR, and TCRdb holds only the in-frame ones, with some missing. The table lists 70,000 to 95,000 clones, roughly four fifths of them singletons. Sequencing input: peripheral blood. The source of these receptors is a human donor in a cohort sampled during active COVID-19.

The CDR3 loop reads CASPRTSESPTGELFF. CDR3 coding DNA: TGTGCCAGCCCTCGGACTAGCGAGTCACCCACCGGGGAGCTGTTTTTT. The V gene is TRBV21-1, the J gene TRBJ2-2; the table assigns TRBD2, which was not confirmed against the DNA. TRBV21-1 is described as a pseudogene. The CDR3 loop spans 16 amino acids.

V gene TRBV4-1 combines with J gene TRBJ1-2, with 10 bases identical to TRBD1. The germline gives CDR1 MGHRA, CDR2 YSYEKL. The CDR3 totals 15 residues. Unmatched junction bases numbered 5, after V lost 3 bases and J lost 4 bases. This chain's CDR3 is CASSHPGQGSYGYTF. The CDR3 DNA reads TGCGCCAGCAGCCACCCGGGACAGGGGAGCTATGGCTACACCTTC.

V is TRBV5-1 and J is TRBJ2-1; 10 bases are a match to TRBD1. Losses at the gene ends were 4 bases for V and 1 base for J; bases not matched to a gene: 14. CDR1 is SGHRS, CDR2 YFSETQ, per germline. The CDR3 consists of 19 residues. CDR3 DNA sequence: TGCGCCAGCAGCGCACCCGGGACAGGGGTTTTACGGTCCTACAATGAGCAGTTCTTC. This translates into CASSAPGTGVLRSYNEQFF.

The J gene is TRBJ1-4, the V gene TRBV11-2; 8 nucleotides match TRBD1. The CDR3 has 16 amino acids. J lost 11 bases, V lost 0 bases, and 11 bases had no gene match. CDR1 and CDR2 (germline): SGHAT, FQNNGV. The CDR3 loop is CASSLEGGRRQGKLFF. The CDR3 nucleotides read TGTGCCAGCAGCTTAGAAGGGGGACGGCGACAGGGGAAACTGTTTTTT.

A few counts support this clone. This sequence joins TRBV5-4 and TRBJ2-7; possibly TRBD1 for D (5 bases). The CDR3 extends over 12 amino acids. Trimming stripped 5 bases from V and 3 bases from J, with 9 bases between. Per germline, CDR1 SGHNT and CDR2 YYREEE (reference sequence). The CDR3 loop reads CASSKGVYEQYF. The CDR3 DNA reads as TGTGCCAGCAGTAAAGGGGTCTACGAGCAGTACTTC. The entire variable domain, with the rest obtained from reference TRBV5-4 and TRBJ2-7, is as follows: ETGVTQSPTHLIKTRGQQVTLRCSSQSGHNTVSWYQQALGQGPQFIFQYYREEENGRGNFPPRFSGLQFPNYSSELNVNALELDDSALYLCASSKGVYEQYFGPGTRLTVT.

V gene TRBV11-3 combines with J gene TRBJ2-1; D perhaps matches TRBD1 (6 bases). V gave up 5 bases and J gave up 10 bases, with 15 bases separating them. This CDR3 has 13 amino acids. The germline CDR1 and CDR2 sequences are SGHNT and YENEEA. CDR3 loop: CASSVPEGEEQFF. In nucleotides, the CDR3 is TGTGCCAGCAGCGTACCCGAGGGGGAGGAGCAGTTCTTC.